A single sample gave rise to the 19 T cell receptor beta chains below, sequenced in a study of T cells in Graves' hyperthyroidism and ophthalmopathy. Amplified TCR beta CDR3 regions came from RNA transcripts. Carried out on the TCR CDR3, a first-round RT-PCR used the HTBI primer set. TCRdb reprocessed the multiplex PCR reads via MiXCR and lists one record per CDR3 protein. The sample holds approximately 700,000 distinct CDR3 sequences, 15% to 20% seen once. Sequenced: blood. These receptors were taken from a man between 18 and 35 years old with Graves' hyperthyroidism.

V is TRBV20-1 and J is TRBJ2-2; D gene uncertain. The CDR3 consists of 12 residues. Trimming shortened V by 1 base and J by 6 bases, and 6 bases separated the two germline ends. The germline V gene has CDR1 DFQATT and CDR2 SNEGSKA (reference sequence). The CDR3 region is CSARVPPGELFF. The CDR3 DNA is TGCAGTGCTAGAGTTCCCCCCGGGGAGCTGTTTTTT.

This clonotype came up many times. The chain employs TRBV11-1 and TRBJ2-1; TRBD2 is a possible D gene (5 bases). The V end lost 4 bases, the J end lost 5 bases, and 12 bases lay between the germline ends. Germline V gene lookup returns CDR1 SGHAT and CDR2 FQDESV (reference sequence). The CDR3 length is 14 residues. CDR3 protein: CASSWRDGNNEQFF. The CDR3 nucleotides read TGTGCCAGCAGCTGGCGCGACGGGAACAATGAGCAGTTCTTC.

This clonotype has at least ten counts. CDR3 sequence: CSAPRTGEVEQYF. DNA of the CDR3: TGCAGTGCCCCACGGACAGGGGAGGTCGAGCAGTACTTC. This chain joins TRBV20-1 and TRBJ2-7; TRBD1 aligns across 9 bases. Germline CDR1 reads DFQATT; CDR2 reads SNEGSKA (reference sequence). V dropped 6 bases and J dropped 6; count of bases not matched to a gene: 9. There are 13 residues in the CDR3.

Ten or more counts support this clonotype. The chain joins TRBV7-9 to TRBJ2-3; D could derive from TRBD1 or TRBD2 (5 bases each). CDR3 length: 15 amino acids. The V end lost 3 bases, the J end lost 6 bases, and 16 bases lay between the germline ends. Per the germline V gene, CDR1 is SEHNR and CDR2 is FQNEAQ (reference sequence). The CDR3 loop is CASSLGPSSPDTQYF. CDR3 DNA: TGTGCCAGCAGCTTGGGACCTTCTAGCCCGGATACGCAGTATTTT.

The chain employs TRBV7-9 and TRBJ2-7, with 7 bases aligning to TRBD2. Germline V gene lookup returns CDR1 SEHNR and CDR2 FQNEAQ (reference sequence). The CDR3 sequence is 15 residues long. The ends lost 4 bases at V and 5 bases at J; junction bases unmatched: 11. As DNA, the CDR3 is TGTGCCAGCAGCTCCGAGGGAGGGATGGGACACGAGCAGTACTTC. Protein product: CASSSEGGMGHEQYF. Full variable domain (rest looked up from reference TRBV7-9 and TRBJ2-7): DTGVSQNPRHKITKRGQNVTFRCDPISEHNRLYWYRQTLGQGPEFLTYFQNEAQLEKSRLLSDRFSAERPKGSFSTLEIQRTEQGDSAMYLCASSSEGGMGHEQYFGPGTRLTVT.

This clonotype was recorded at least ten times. This CDR3 is CASRARGIFTEAFF. CDR3 DNA sequence: TGTGCCAGCAGAGCGCGGGGGATTTTTACTGAAGCTTTCTTT. The rearrangement uses TRBV2 and TRBJ1-1, with a tentative D call TRBD1 (5 bases). Trimming pared 6 bases from V and 5 bases from J, leaving 16 bases between. The CDR3 is 14 residues long. CDR1 is SNHLY, CDR2 FYNNEI, per germline.

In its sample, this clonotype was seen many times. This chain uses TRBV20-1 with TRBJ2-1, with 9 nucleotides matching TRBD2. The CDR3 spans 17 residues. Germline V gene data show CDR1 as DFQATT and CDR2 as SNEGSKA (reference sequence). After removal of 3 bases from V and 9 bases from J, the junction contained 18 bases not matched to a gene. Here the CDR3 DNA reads TGCAGTGCTAGGGCCTTGAAATATGCGGGAGGGCCTAGTGAGCAGTTCTTC. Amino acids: CSARALKYAGGPSEQFF.

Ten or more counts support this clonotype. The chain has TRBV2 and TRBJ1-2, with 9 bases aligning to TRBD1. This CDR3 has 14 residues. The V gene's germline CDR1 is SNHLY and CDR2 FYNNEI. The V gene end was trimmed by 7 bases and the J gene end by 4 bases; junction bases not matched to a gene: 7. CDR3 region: CASTGQGISYGYTF. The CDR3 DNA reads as TGTGCCAGCACCGGACAGGGGATCAGCTATGGCTACACCTTC.

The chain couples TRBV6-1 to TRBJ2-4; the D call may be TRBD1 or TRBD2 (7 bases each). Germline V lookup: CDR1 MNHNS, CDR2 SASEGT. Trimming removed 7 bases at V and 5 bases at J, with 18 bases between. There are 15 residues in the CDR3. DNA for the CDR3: TGTGCCAGCAAGGGAGGGGGCTTTGGGGAAAACATTCAGTACTTC. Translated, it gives CASKGGGFGENIQYF.

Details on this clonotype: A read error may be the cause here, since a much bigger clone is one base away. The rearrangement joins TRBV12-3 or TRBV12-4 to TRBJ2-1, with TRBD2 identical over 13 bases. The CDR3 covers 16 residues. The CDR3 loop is CPSSLVGRGLAGEQFF. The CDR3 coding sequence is TGTCCCAGCAGTTTAGTAGGGCGGGGACTAGCGGGGGAGCAGTTCTTC.

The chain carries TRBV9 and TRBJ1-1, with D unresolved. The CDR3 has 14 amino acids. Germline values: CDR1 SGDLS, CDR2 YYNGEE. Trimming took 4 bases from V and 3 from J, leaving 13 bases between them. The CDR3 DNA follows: TGTGCCAGCAGCCCGAGCCCAGGATACACTGAAGCTTTCTTT. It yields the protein CASSPSPGYTEAFF.

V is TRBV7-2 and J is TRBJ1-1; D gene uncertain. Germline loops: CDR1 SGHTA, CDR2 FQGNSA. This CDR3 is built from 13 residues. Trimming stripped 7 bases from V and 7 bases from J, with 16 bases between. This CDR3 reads CASTLDTSFEAFF. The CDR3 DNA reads TGTGCCAGCACCCTCGACACCTCGTTTGAAGCTTTCTTT. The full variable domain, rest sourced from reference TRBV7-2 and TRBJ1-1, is GAGVSQSPSNKVTEKGKDVELRCDPISGHTALYWYRQSLGQGLEFLIYFQGNSAPDKSGLPSDRFSAERTGGSVSTLTIQRTQQEDSAVYLCASTLDTSFEAFFGQGTRLTVV.

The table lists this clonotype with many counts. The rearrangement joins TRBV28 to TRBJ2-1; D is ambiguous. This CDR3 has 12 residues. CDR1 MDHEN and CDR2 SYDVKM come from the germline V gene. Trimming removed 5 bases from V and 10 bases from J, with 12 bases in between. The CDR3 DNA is TGTGCCAGCAGTCCCATCGGACGCGAGCAGTTCTTC. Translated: CASSPIGREQFF.

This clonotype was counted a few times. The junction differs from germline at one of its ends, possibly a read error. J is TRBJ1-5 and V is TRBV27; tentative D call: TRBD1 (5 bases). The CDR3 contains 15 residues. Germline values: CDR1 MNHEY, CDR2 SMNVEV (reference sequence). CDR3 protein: CASSLRQNSNRPQHF. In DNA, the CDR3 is TGTGCCAGCAGCCTTAGACAGAATAGCAATCGGCCCCAGCATTTT.

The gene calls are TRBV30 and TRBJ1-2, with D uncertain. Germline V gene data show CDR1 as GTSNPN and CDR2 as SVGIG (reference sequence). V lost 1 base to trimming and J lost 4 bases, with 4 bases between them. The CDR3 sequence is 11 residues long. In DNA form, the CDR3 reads TGTGCCTGGAGTGGATTCTATGGCTACACCTTC. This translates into CAWSGFYGYTF. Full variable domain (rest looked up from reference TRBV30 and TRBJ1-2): SQTIHQWPATLVQPVGSPLSLECTVEGTSNPNLYWYRQAAGRGLQLLFYSVGIGQISSEVPQNLSASRPQDRQFILSSKKLLLSDSGFYLCAWSGFYGYTFGSGTRLTVV.

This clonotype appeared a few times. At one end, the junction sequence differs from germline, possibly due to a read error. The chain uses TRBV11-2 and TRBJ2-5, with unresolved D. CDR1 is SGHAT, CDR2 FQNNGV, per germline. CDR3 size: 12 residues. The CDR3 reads CASSSGEETQCF. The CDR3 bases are TGTGCCAGCAGCAGTGGTGAGGAGACCCAGTGCTTC.

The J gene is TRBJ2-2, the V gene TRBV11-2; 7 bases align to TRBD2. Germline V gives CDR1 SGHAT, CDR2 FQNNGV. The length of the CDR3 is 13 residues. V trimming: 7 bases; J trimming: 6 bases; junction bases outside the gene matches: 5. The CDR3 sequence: CASTSGGSGELFF. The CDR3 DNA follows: TGTGCCAGCACCTCGGGGGGTTCCGGGGAGCTGTTTTTT.

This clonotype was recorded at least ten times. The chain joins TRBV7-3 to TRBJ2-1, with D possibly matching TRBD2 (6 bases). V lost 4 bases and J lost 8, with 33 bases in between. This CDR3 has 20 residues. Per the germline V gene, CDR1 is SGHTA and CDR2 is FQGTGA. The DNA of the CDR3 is TGTGCCAGCAGCTCCTTCATAAAAGGGGTCGCCGAGACTAGATACCATGAGCAGTTCTTC. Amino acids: CASSSFIKGVAETRYHEQFF.

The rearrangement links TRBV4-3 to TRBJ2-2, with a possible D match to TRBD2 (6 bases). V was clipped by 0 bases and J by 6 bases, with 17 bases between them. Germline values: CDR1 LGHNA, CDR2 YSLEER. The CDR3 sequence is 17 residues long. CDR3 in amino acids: CASSQDRGSLGAGELFF. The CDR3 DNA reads TGCGCCAGCAGCCAAGATCGGGGGAGTTTGGGCGCCGGGGAGCTGTTTTTT.